A single sample gave rise to the 3 T cell receptor beta chains below, sequenced in a study of blood T cell repertoires in COVID-19. The assay was immunoSEQ multiplex PCR, and TCRdb's table has in-frame clones only and misses some. The sample includes around 190,000 clones, roughly 82% seen only once; the top ten take roughly 13%. What was sequenced was peripheral blood. These receptors were taken from a human donor in a cohort sampled during active COVID-19.

The chain employs TRBV5-4 and TRBJ1-6, with 9 bases aligning to TRBD1. Germline assignment: CDR1 SGHNT and CDR2 YYREEE (reference sequence). Trimming took 5 bases from V and 6 from J; bases not matched to a gene: 6. The CDR3 spans 15 residues. Here the CDR3 reads CASSSVDRGNSPLHF. The DNA of the CDR3 is TGTGCCAGCAGTAGCGTGGACAGGGGTAATTCACCCCTCCACTTT.

This clone showed up just once. This chain links TRBV7-2 with TRBJ1-2; TRBD1 agrees at 9 bases. This CDR3 contains 14 residues. Per germline, CDR1 SGHTA and CDR2 FQGNSA. The V segment lost 8 bases and the J segment 7 bases; nucleotides outside the gene matches: 11. CDR3 nucleotides: TGTGCCAGCCCTACCGGGACAGGGTCTGGTGGCTACACCTTC. Translating gives CASPTGTGSGGYTF.

CDR3 amino acids: CASSYASGATHNEQFF. CDR3 nucleotides: TGTGCCAGCAGTTACGCATCAGGGGCTACCCACAATGAGCAGTTCTTC. The rearrangement joins TRBV6-5 to TRBJ2-1; D possibly corresponds to TRBD1 (6 bases). The CDR3 runs to 16 residues. V lost 2 bases, J lost 5 bases, and 16 bases lay in between. CDR1 and CDR2 from the germline V gene are MNHEY and SVGAGI.